One sample yielded the 5 T cell receptor beta chains listed below, sequenced in a study of cytomegalovirus exposure and HLA in healthy donors. With 60 Vbeta and 13 Jbeta primers, the PCR was carried out. The data were produced by immunoSEQ multiplex PCR, yet TCRdb's version contains in-frame clones alone and is incomplete. In the table there are around 140,000 clones, approximately 80% of which are singletons. Material for sequencing was PBMCs. The receptors were gathered from a woman aged 60 to 75 in good health and CMV-seropositive.

V usage is TRBV7-6 and J usage is TRBJ2-5, with D tentatively TRBD2 (7 bases). The germline V gene has CDR1 SGHVS and CDR2 FNYEAQ. The CDR3 covers 16 residues. The V end lost 1 base, the J end lost 0 bases, and 12 bases lay between the germline ends. In nucleotides, the CDR3 is TGTGCCAGCAGCTTAGAGGGGGGGCCTCACCAAGAGACCCAGTACTTC. Protein product: CASSLEGGPHQETQYF.

V and J are TRBV9 and TRBJ2-2, with 13 nucleotides matching TRBD2. Germline V gene data show CDR1 as SGDLS and CDR2 as YYNGEE. This CDR3 has 16 residues. V trimming: 3 bases; J trimming: 6 bases; junction bases outside the gene matches: 5. The CDR3 sequence is CASSATSGRAAGELFF. In DNA form, the CDR3 reads TGTGCCAGCAGCGCAACTAGCGGGAGGGCCGCCGGGGAGCTGTTTTTT.

This sequence joins TRBV30 and TRBJ1-4; D gene unclear. Germline values: CDR1 GTSNPN, CDR2 SVGIG (reference sequence). The CDR3 length is 14 residues. Trimming took 1 base from V and 8 from J, leaving 14 bases between them. The CDR3 spells CAWSEADFREKLFF. The CDR3 DNA sequence: TGTGCCTGGAGTGAGGCGGACTTCCGGGAAAAACTGTTTTTT.

This clone was recorded a few times. The rearrangement joins TRBV5-6 to TRBJ2-2, with D perhaps matching TRBD2 (5 bases). The CDR3 spans 17 residues. The germline V gene encodes CDR1 SGHDT and CDR2 YYEEEE. Trimming left V 3 bases short and J 5 bases short, with 20 bases between. DNA for the CDR3: TGTGCCAGCAGCTCCCGGCGGGCAGAGGTAGCAACCGGGGAGCTGTTTTTT. This gives the protein CASSSRRAEVATGELFF. The full variable domain, with the rest looked up from reference TRBV5-6 and TRBJ2-2, is DAGVTQSPTHLIKTRGQQVTLRCSPKSGHDTVSWYQQALGQGPQFIFQYYEEEERQRGNFPDRFSGHQFPNYSSELNVNALLLGDSALYLCASSSRRAEVATGELFFGEGSRLTVL.

The chain combines TRBV19 with TRBJ2-1; TRBD2 aligns across 12 bases. The germline gives CDR1 LNHDA, CDR2 SQIVND (reference sequence). There are 15 residues in the CDR3. The V gene end was trimmed by 7 bases and the J gene end by 0 bases; junction bases not matched to a gene: 1. The CDR3 loop is CASMTSGSSYNEQFF. The CDR3, as DNA: TGTGCCAGTATGACTAGCGGGAGCTCCTACAATGAGCAGTTCTTC.